The T cell receptor beta chain under discussion was sequenced for a study of T cell changes during pregnancy in multiple sclerosis. This clone was detected only once. Assay: immunoSEQ multiplex PCR; the TCRdb copy retains only in-frame clones and omits some. The table records over 80,000 clones, 93% of them present only once. Trimming removed 0 bases from V and 13 bases from J, with 9 bases in between. The CDR3 extends over 11 amino acids. Looked up from germline, CDR1 is SEHNR and CDR2 is FQNEAQ (reference sequence). This receptor was obtained from a female donor in good health, enrolled as a control in a pregnancy study. This rearrangement joins TRBV7-9 to TRBJ2-5; D is perhaps TRBD1 (6 bases). The starting material was peripheral blood, obtained in the third trimester of pregnancy. Here the CDR3 reads CASSLAGQAYF. In DNA, the CDR3 is TGTGCCAGCAGCTTAGCGGGACAAGCGTACTTC.